Reported below is one T cell receptor beta chain. Trimming removed 0 bases at V and 2 bases at J, with 17 bases between. The CDR3 runs 17 residues. The germline CDR1 and CDR2 sequences are LGHNA and YSLEER. The sample originates from a study of cytomegalovirus exposure and HLA in healthy donors. The study ran its PCR with 60 Vbeta and 13 Jbeta primers. TCRdb's table, derived via immunoSEQ multiplex PCR, lists solely in-frame clones and lacks some. The sample lists under 250,000 clones, 79% seen once, with 4% to 4.5% in the top ten. Sequencing input: PBMCs. The origin of this receptor is a young woman in good health and CMV-seropositive. This rearrangement joins TRBV4-3 to TRBJ2-7, with D possibly being TRBD1 (7 bases). Here the CDR3 reads CASSQDYRGLFTYEQYF. CDR3 in DNA: TGCGCCAGCAGCCAAGACTACAGGGGACTCTTCACCTACGAGCAGTACTTC.